Listed here is a single T cell receptor (beta chain). Its antigen is not known. Cells that were CD45RO-CCR7+CD27+CD95- constituted naive CD8+ T cells. UMI labels and 5' RACE were used to prepare the TRB cDNA libraries. TCRdb re-called the 5' RACE reads and catalogs CDR3 proteins one per entry, DNA excluded. The listing contains 45,000 to 60,000 distinct CDR3 sequences. The sample is drawn from a study of CXCR3-negative and CXCR3-positive naive CD8 T cells. The study's findings and limits: Memory CD8+ T cell repertoires were far less diverse than both naive subsets. TRB CDR3 hydrophobicity was greater in CXCR3-positive naive cells than in CXCR3-negative naive cells.

This CDR3 is 17 amino acids long. Per the germline V gene, CDR1 is MNHNY and CDR2 is SVGAGI (reference sequence). The gene calls are TRBV6-6 and TRBJ2-3; the TRBD1 assignment by TCRdb is unverifiable without DNA. Source material: naive CXCR3- CD8+ T cells from blood. Subset given: CD45RO-CCR7+CD27+CD95- naive CD8+ T cells lacking CXCR3 (TNR3-). This receptor was identified in a human donor in good health. Some clones in this sample may be carry-over from other donors' samples. The CDR3 is CASSYLVGRGVTDTQYF.